These T cell receptor beta chains were read from a single sample in a study of radiotherapy plus CTLA-4 blockade in lung cancer. Method: immunoSEQ multiplex PCR; TCRdb's copy keeps in-frame clones and lacks some. The repertoire includes roughly 50,000 clones, 75% to 90% of them detected once, and over 15% sits in the top ten. Source: peripheral blood, taken from a patient treated with radiotherapy plus ipilimumab. These receptors all come from a human donor with non-small cell lung cancer that progressed on radiotherapy plus ipilimumab. Some clones in this sample may be carry-over from other donors' samples. Both conserved end residues are part of each CDR3. A D gene is named only where the DNA matches it firmly. Expanded clones are given a class, and other clones once, few, many or no size at all.

d_call j_call clone_size v_call cdr3_nt cdr3_aa
NA TRBJ2-7 NA TRBV14 TGTGCCAGCAGCCAAGTTCCTAGCAGTGAGCAGTACTTC CASSQVPSSEQYF
NA TRBJ2-3 NA TRBV29-1 TGCAGCGTTGGCGGTCGCACAGATACGCAGTATTTT CSVGGRTDTQYF
NA TRBJ2-7 NA TRBV27 TGTGCCAGCAGTCTCCTACCCCCTTCTAGACGGGGTTACGAGCAGTACTTC CASSLLPPSRRGYEQYF
TRBD1 TRBJ2-3 NA TRBV7-2 TGTGCCAGCAGCTTTAGGACCGGGACAGTTCCAGATACGCAGTATTTT CASSFRTGTVPDTQYF
TRBD2 TRBJ2-7 few TRBV12-5 TGTGCTAGTCGGACTAGCGGCTCCTACGAGCAGTACTTC CASRTSGSYEQYF
TRBD1 TRBJ2-7 NA TRBV7-6 TGTGCCAGCAGCGACGAGGCCGGGACAGCTTACGAGCAGTACTTC CASSDEAGTAYEQYF
TRBD1 TRBJ1-1 NA TRBV15 TGTGCCACCAGCACCTCGGACAGGGGGAACACTGAAGCTTTCTTT CATSTSDRGNTEAFF
NA TRBJ2-7 NA TRBV29-1 TGCAGCGCTACCGGGACTGCAGACTACGAGCAGTACTTC CSATGTADYEQYF
TRBD2 TRBJ2-1 NA TRBV5-1 TGCGCCAGCAGCTTGGAGGGACTAGCGCCGTACAATGAGCAGTTCTTC CASSLEGLAPYNEQFF
TRBD1 TRBJ1-6 NA TRBV11-2 TGTGCCAGCATTTTTGGGACAGGGATTTCACCCCTCCACTTT CASIFGTGISPLHF
TRBD2 TRBJ2-7 NA TRBV7-2 TGTGCCAGCAGCTACAGCGGGAGCTTCACCTACGAGCAGTACTTC CASSYSGSFTYEQYF
TRBD2 TRBJ2-7 NA TRBV5-1 TGCGCCAGCAGCCCCGCGGGGGGAAGGTCCTACGAGCAGTACTTC CASSPAGGRSYEQYF
TRBD2 TRBJ2-1 once TRBV12-5 TGTGCTAGTGCCTACCTGACGGGGGGGCTCGGAGAGCAGTTCTTC CASAYLTGGLGEQFF
NA TRBJ2-3 NA TRBV18 TGTGCCAGCTCAAGGGGGTCCACTCACACAGATACGCAGTATTTT CASSRGSTHTDTQYF
NA TRBJ1-4 NA TRBV9 TGTGCCAGCAGCGTAGGCAGCGGAAATCGGAATGAAAAACTGTTTTTT CASSVGSGNRNEKLFF
TRBD2 TRBJ2-2 NA TRBV5-1 TGCGCCACCTGGACTAGCGGGTCGGGTTCCGGGGAGCTGTTTTTT CATWTSGSGSGELFF
TRBD1 TRBJ1-5 NA TRBV27 TGTGCCAGCAGTTCTGGACAGGGTAATCAGCCCCAGCATTTT CASSSGQGNQPQHF
NA TRBJ2-3 NA TRBV5-6 TGTGCCAGCAGGGGGACTAGCACAGATACGCAGTATTTT CASRGTSTDTQYF
NA TRBJ1-3 NA TRBV11-2 TGTGCCAGCAGCCTCCCGGGGGACTCTGGAAACACCATATATTTT CASSLPGDSGNTIYF
TRBD1 TRBJ1-2 NA TRBV6-1 TGTGCCAGCAGCTCACTAAGATCCACAGGGGTTGGCTACACCTTC CASSSLRSTGVGYTF
TRBD1 TRBJ2-7 few TRBV6-1 TGTGCCATCAGTGAGTCGCGGACAGGGGGTGCCGAGCAGTACTTC CAISESRTGGAEQYF
NA TRBJ2-3 NA TRBV9 TGTGCCAGCAGCGTAGTTGGAGGACAGATGACAGATACGCAGTATTTT CASSVVGGQMTDTQYF
TRBD2 TRBJ2-3 NA TRBV2 TGTGCCAGGGATGGCCAGGGTGGTCTAGCGGGGCGACAAAGCACAGATACGCAGTATTTT CARDGQGGLAGRQSTDTQYF
NA TRBJ2-3 once TRBV5-6 TGTGCCAGCAGCCCGACCGGGGTTGATACGCAGTATTTT CASSPTGVDTQYF
TRBD1 TRBJ2-7 NA TRBV29-1 TGCAGCGTTGGGGGGGACAGGGGGGTCTACGAGCAGTACTTC CSVGGDRGVYEQYF
NA TRBJ1-5 NA TRBV15 TGTGCCACCAGCCCTAATATGGATCAGCCCCAGCATTTT CATSPNMDQPQHF
NA TRBJ1-5 NA TRBV19 TGTGCCAGTAGTATCGTCGGACAGTCTAATCAGCCCCAGCATTTT CASSIVGQSNQPQHF
NA TRBJ2-2 NA TRBV11-2 TGTGCCAGCAGCTTAGACTACGGGGGCGGGGAGCTGTTTTTT CASSLDYGGGELFF
NA TRBJ1-3 NA TRBV30 TGTGCCTGGAGTGTAAAGCCTGGAAACACCATATATTTT CAWSVKPGNTIYF
TRBD1 TRBJ2-3 once TRBV25-1 TGTGCCAGCGGACCCGGGACAGGGATTCGCAACACAGATACGCAGTATTTT CASGPGTGIRNTDTQYF
NA TRBJ1-2 NA TRBV9 TGTGCCAGCAGCGTAGCGGCGGGGGTGGATGGCTACACCTTC CASSVAAGVDGYTF
NA TRBJ1-2 once TRBV25-1 TGTGCCAGCACCCCCAGTGGGAGGTGGGGCTATGGCTACACCTTC CASTPSGRWGYGYTF
TRBD1 TRBJ1-1 NA TRBV5-4 TGTGCCAGCAGCTCCGGACAGGCTAACACTGAAGCTTTCTTT CASSSGQANTEAFF
TRBD1 TRBJ1-4 NA TRBV2 TGTGCCAGCAGTGACCTCGGGTTCAACACGGACAGGACTAATGAAAAACTGTTTTTT CASSDLGFNTDRTNEKLFF
TRBD2 TRBJ2-7 NA TRBV12-5 TGTGCTAGTGGCCGGACTAGCGTCGGGCTAGGCGCCTACGAGCAGTACTTC CASGRTSVGLGAYEQYF
TRBD2 TRBJ2-7 NA TRBV4-1 TGCGCCAGCAGCCAGGGACTAGCGGGGAACTACGAGCAGTACTTC CASSQGLAGNYEQYF
NA TRBJ2-4 few TRBV5-4 TGTGCCAGCAGCCCCAACGGTTTGGGGGGAAACATTCAGTACTTC CASSPNGLGGNIQYF
NA TRBJ1-1 NA TRBV11-2 TGTGCCAGCAGCTTAGTCCCGGGGATGGGTACTGAAGCTTTCTTT CASSLVPGMGTEAFF
TRBD1 TRBJ2-3 NA TRBV4-1 TGCGCCAGCAGCCACGGGACAGGGGTTGTTGCAGATACGCAGTATTTT CASSHGTGVVADTQYF
TRBD1 TRBJ2-6 NA TRBV15 TGTGCCACCACCACAGGACAGGGAGGTGGCTCTGGGGCCAACGTCCTGACTTTC CATTTGQGGGSGANVLTF
TRBD1 TRBJ1-5 NA TRBV2 TGTGCCAGCAGAGACAGGGTGAGCAATCAGCCCCAGCATTTT CASRDRVSNQPQHF
NA TRBJ1-2 NA TRBV25-1 TGTGCCAGCACGGGGGACTATGGCTACACCTTC CASTGDYGYTF
NA TRBJ2-1 NA TRBV21-1 TGTGCCAGCAGCAAAGAGGGGACTCAAACCGGGCCTAGGGAGCAGTTCTTC CASSKEGTQTGPREQFF
TRBD1 TRBJ1-1 once TRBV5-1 TGCGCCAGCAGCTTGGCTCAGGGGGGTGAAGCTTTCTTT CASSLAQGGEAFF
TRBD1 TRBJ1-1 once TRBV5-1 TGCGCCAGCAGCGCTCGAACAGGGGGCAGCACTGAAGCTTTCTTT CASSARTGGSTEAFF
NA TRBJ1-5 NA TRBV27 TGTGCCAGCAGTTTAACGGGGGGTAGCAATCAGCCCCAGCATTTT CASSLTGGSNQPQHF